These T cell receptor beta chains were read from a single sample in a study of PD-1 blockade in classical Hodgkin lymphoma. The assay was immunoSEQ multiplex PCR, and TCRdb's table has in-frame clones only and misses some. The table has roughly 68,000 clones, about 93% seen once; the top ten hold roughly 2.6%. The specimen was peripheral blood mononuclear cells (PBMCs). Receptor source: a human donor with classical Hodgkin lymphoma. The CDR3 runs from the conserved cysteine through the conserved F or W. The D gene is left open where the match is weak. Part of the rows lack a size; the others show once, few, many or a class for expanded clones.

clone_size,j_call,v_call,d_call,cdr3_aa,cdr3_nt
-,TRBJ2-1,TRBV4-3,-,CASSQGGSGNEQFF,TGCGCCAGCAGCCAAGGGGGTAGCGGCAATGAGCAGTTCTTC
-,TRBJ1-2,TRBV6-6,-,CASSSIMTENYGYTF,TGTGCCAGCAGCTCGATAATGACAGAAAACTATGGCTACACCTTC
-,TRBJ2-3,TRBV7-2,-,CASSLVGQARDTQYF,TGTGCCAGCAGCTTAGTAGGACAAGCAAGAGATACGCAGTATTTT
few,TRBJ1-5,TRBV5-1,-,CASSTGRPGQPQHF,TGCGCCAGCAGTACGGGCAGGCCGGGTCAGCCCCAGCATTTT
-,TRBJ2-3,TRBV2,-,CASSDGQGLTDTQYF,TGTGCCAGCAGTGATGGGCAGGGACTCACAGATACGCAGTATTTT
-,TRBJ1-1,TRBV7-8,TRBD1,CASSSDRVGTEAFF,TGTGCCAGCAGCTCAGACAGGGTAGGAACTGAAGCTTTCTTT
-,TRBJ1-1,TRBV14,TRBD1,CASSQVSTGVRTEAFF,TGTGCCAGCAGCCAAGTTTCCACAGGGGTACGGACTGAAGCTTTCTTT
-,TRBJ2-3,TRBV7-9,TRBD1,CASSSGQGSTDTQYF,TGTGCCAGCAGCTCTGGACAGGGGTCCACAGATACGCAGTATTTT
-,TRBJ2-3,TRBV2,-,CASSDYRADQGSQYF,TGTGCCAGCAGTGATTATCGGGCGGACCAGGGTTCGCAGTATTTT
-,TRBJ1-6,TRBV4-1,TRBD1,CASSLTGGRVNNSPLHF,TGCGCCAGCAGCCTGACAGGGGGTAGAGTAAATAATTCACCCCTCCACTTT
-,TRBJ1-3,TRBV25-1,-,CASSDFRRGNTIYF,TGTGCCAGCAGTGATTTCCGGCGCGGAAACACCATATATTTT
-,TRBJ1-1,TRBV11-2,TRBD1,CASSLGRGQTEAFF,TGTGCCAGCAGCTTAGGTAGGGGACAGACTGAAGCTTTCTTT
once,TRBJ1-1,TRBV18,-,CASSGLGNTEAFF,TGTGCCAGCTCAGGACTAGGGAACACTGAAGCTTTCTTT
-,TRBJ1-5,TRBV2,TRBD1,CASSENRGLNQPQHF,TGTGCCAGCAGTGAAAACAGGGGTTTGAATCAGCCCCAGCATTTT
-,TRBJ1-1,TRBV7-6,-,CASSRRTEAFF,TGTGCCAGCAGTAGAAGAACAGAAGCTTTCTTT
-,TRBJ1-3,TRBV9,TRBD1,CASSVGQGTNSGNTIYF,TGTGCCAGCAGCGTGGGACAGGGAACTAACTCTGGAAACACCATATATTTT
-,TRBJ1-2,TRBV28,-,CASSFDGIGYTF,TGTGCCAGCAGTTTCGATGGGATAGGCTACACCTTC
-,TRBJ2-3,TRBV29-1,-,CSVARDPTDTQYF,TGCAGCGTTGCCCGAGACCCCACAGATACGCAGTATTTT
-,TRBJ2-1,TRBV9,-,CASSVFGQGEQFF,TGTGCCAGCAGCGTATTCGGGCAGGGTGAGCAGTTCTTC
-,TRBJ2-5,TRBV5-4,TRBD2,CASRLGTSAETQYF,TGTGCCAGCAGGTTGGGGACTAGCGCAGAGACCCAGTACTTC
-,TRBJ2-3,TRBV15,-,CATSRESAPVTDTQYF,TGTGCCACCAGCAGAGAATCAGCGCCTGTCACAGATACGCAGTATTTT
-,TRBJ1-1,TRBV18,-,CASSQRQNTEAFF,TGTGCCAGCTCACAGAGACAAAACACTGAAGCTTTCTTT
-,TRBJ1-2,TRBV6-5,-,CASSYGRTDGGYTF,TGTGCCAGCAGTTACGGCCGGACGGACGGCGGCTACACCTTC
-,TRBJ1-1,TRBV6-1,-,CASILGRRTEAFF,TGTGCCAGCATTCTGGGGCGAAGAACTGAAGCTTTCTTT
-,TRBJ1-3,TRBV19,-,CASSLRAGNTIYF,TGTGCCAGTAGCCTCCGGGCTGGAAACACCATATATTTT
-,TRBJ1-1,TRBV15,-,CATSRVDGANTEAFF,TGTGCCACCAGCAGAGTGGACGGAGCGAACACTGAAGCTTTCTTT
-,TRBJ1-2,TRBV18,-,CASSPAGSNYGYTF,TGTGCCAGCTCACCCGCAGGGTCTAACTATGGCTACACCTTC
-,TRBJ2-7,TRBV7-2,-,CASSNLRGSYEQYF,TGTGCCAGCAGCAACCTCAGGGGATCCTACGAGCAGTACTTC
-,TRBJ1-2,TRBV19,TRBD1,CASSIRQGRGNYGYTF,TGTGCCAGTAGTATCCGACAGGGAAGGGGCAACTATGGCTACACCTTC
-,TRBJ2-2,TRBV5-1,TRBD2,CATGERFGTSGSGELFF,TGCGCCACCGGAGAAAGATTCGGGACTAGTGGTTCCGGGGAGCTGTTTTTT
-,TRBJ1-3,TRBV7-9,-,CASSLNSGNTIYF,TGTGCCAGCAGCTTAAACTCTGGAAACACCATATATTTT
-,TRBJ1-2,TRBV28,TRBD1,CASSWGQGVGYTF,TGTGCCAGCAGTTGGGGACAGGGGGTTGGCTACACCTTC
-,TRBJ2-7,TRBV9,TRBD1,CASSTPDRPYEQYF,TGTGCCAGCAGTACTCCGGACAGGCCCTACGAGCAGTACTTC
-,TRBJ2-5,TRBV12-2,-,CASRPQQPAQRGQETQYF,TGTGCAAGTCGCCCTCAACAGCCGGCGCAGAGGGGCCAAGAGACCCAGTACTTC
-,TRBJ1-5,TRBV2,-,CASSRGGRPQHF,TGTGCCAGCAGTCGCGGGGGACGGCCCCAGCATTTT
-,TRBJ2-6,TRBV5-1,TRBD1,CASSFGQGTGANVLTF,TGCGCCAGCAGTTTTGGACAGGGGACTGGGGCCAACGTCCTGACTTTC
once,TRBJ1-3,TRBV5-1,-,CASSLEHSGAVRNTIYF,TGCGCCAGCAGCTTGGAGCATTCGGGGGCCGTTAGAAACACCATATATTTT
-,TRBJ1-5,TRBV2,-,CASSEGGSRDQSQHF,TGTGCCAGCAGTGAAGGGGGAAGTCGGGATCAGTCCCAGCATTTT
once,TRBJ2-5,TRBV11-3,-,CASSLGPDRPQYF,TGTGCCAGCAGCCTCGGCCCGGATAGACCTCAGTACTTC
-,TRBJ2-3,TRBV5-6,TRBD2,CASSPGKRGRGTDTQYF,TGTGCCAGCAGCCCTGGGAAGCGGGGGCGGGGCACAGATACGCAGTATTTT
-,TRBJ1-1,TRBV30,-,CAWSPLGARRNTEAFF,TGTGCCTGGAGCCCCCTGGGGGCGCGACGGAACACTGAAGCTTTCTTT
-,TRBJ1-1,TRBV10-3,TRBD1,CAISVGGGTEAFF,TGTGCCATCAGTGTAGGGGGCGGAACTGAAGCTTTCTTT
-,TRBJ1-5,TRBV5-1,-,CASSLGAKSNQPQHF,TGCGCCAGCAGCTTGGGGGCGAAGAGCAATCAGCCCCAGCATTTT
-,TRBJ2-5,TRBV6-1,TRBD1,CASGITGGRGTQYF,TGTGCCAGTGGGATCACAGGGGGGCGTGGGACCCAGTACTTC
once,TRBJ2-2,TRBV12-5,TRBD1,CASGTGQGRTGELFF,TGTGCTAGTGGCACAGGACAGGGGAGAACCGGGGAGCTGTTTTTT
-,TRBJ1-6,TRBV6-4,-,CASSSGSSYNSPLHF,TGTGCCAGCAGCAGTGGGAGCTCCTATAATTCACCCCTCCACTTT
-,TRBJ2-7,TRBV27,TRBD2,CASSPGGSSYEQYF,TGTGCCAGCAGCCCCGGGGGGAGCTCCTACGAGCAGTACTTC
-,TRBJ2-3,TRBV6-4,TRBD2,CASTLRGLAGGFNIDTQYF,TGTGCCAGCACTCTACGGGGTCTAGCGGGAGGGTTCAACATAGATACGCAGTATTTT
-,TRBJ2-5,TRBV29-1,-,CSVDPRTQETQYF,TGCAGCGTTGACCCCCGGACCCAAGAGACCCAGTACTTC
-,TRBJ2-1,TRBV7-8,TRBD2,CASSLFLAGYLNEQFF,TGTGCCAGCAGCTTATTCCTAGCGGGGTATTTGAATGAGCAGTTCTTC
once,TRBJ1-5,TRBV5-8,-,CASSLGGRTASYSNQPQHF,TGTGCCAGCAGCTTGGGAGGGCGGACAGCAAGCTATAGCAATCAGCCCCAGCATTTT
-,TRBJ1-1,TRBV27,TRBD1,CASSGQGAKNTEAFF,TGTGCCAGCAGTGGGCAGGGGGCCAAGAACACTGAAGCTTTCTTT
-,TRBJ2-6,TRBV28,-,CASSLRSAGANVLTF,TGTGCCAGCAGTTTACGGTCAGCTGGGGCCAACGTCCTGACTTTC
-,TRBJ2-1,TRBV11-3,-,CASSPGDAGQFF,TGTGCCAGCAGCCCGGGGGATGCAGGGCAGTTCTTC
-,TRBJ1-1,TRBV6-5,-,CASSYGASPNTEAFF,TGTGCCAGCAGTTACGGGGCTTCGCCGAACACTGAAGCTTTCTTT
-,TRBJ2-2,TRBV7-2,-,CASSSTGTNTGELFF,TGTGCCAGCAGCTCTACAGGGACGAACACCGGGGAGCTGTTTTTT